This TCR beta chain was obtained from a study of neurological immune-mediated disorders. This clonotype was counted at least ten times. The CDR3 loop spans 17 amino acids. The V end lost 0 bases, the J end lost 5 bases, and 15 bases lay between the germline ends. Looked up from germline, CDR1 is SGHKS and CDR2 is YYEKEE (reference sequence). TCRdb passed the 5' RACE reads through MiXCR, listing each CDR3 protein once. The sample yields 74,000 or so distinct CDR3 sequences, roughly 9.9% seen once. The chain recombines TRBV5-5 with TRBJ1-6, with D perhaps TRBD1 (6 bases). The origin of this receptor is a man aged 45-65 years in good health. The sequencing input was PBMCs. The CDR3 DNA follows: TGTGCCAGCAGCTTGGAGAGAGGGGGGGCGAATAATTCACCCCTCCACTTT. Its translation is CASSLERGGANNSPLHF.